The sequence of this TCR beta chain was determined in a study of CD8 T cells in Susac syndrome. An amount of RNA that ranged from about 0.45 to 1 ug was reverse transcribed with random hexamers. One entry per CDR3 protein results from TCRdb running MiXCR on the immunoSEQ multiplex PCR reads. The data hold approximately 90,000 distinct CDR3 sequences, with around 93% observed a single time. This sequence originates from a human donor in good health. Material: CD8+ T cells from PBMCs.

The CDR3 loop is CASGLAGQGYEQYF. The DNA for the CDR3 is TGTGCTAGTGGTTTGGCCGGACAGGGCTACGAGCAGTACTTC. The chain carries TRBV12-5 and TRBJ2-7; 8 bases agree with TRBD1. CDR1 is LGHNT and CDR2 is FRNRAP in the germline V gene. The CDR3 runs 14 residues. The trim removed 1 base at V and 3 bases at J, leaving 2 bases unmatched.